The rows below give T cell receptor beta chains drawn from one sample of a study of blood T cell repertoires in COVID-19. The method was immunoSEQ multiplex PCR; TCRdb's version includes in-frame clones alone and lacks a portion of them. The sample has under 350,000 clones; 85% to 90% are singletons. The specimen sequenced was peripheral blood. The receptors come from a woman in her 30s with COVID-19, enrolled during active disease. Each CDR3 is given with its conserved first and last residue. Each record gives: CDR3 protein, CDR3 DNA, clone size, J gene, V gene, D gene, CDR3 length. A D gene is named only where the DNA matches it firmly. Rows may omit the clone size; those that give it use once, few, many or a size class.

CDR3aa: CASSFTGGADTEAFF
CDR3nt: TGTGCCAGCAGCTTTACAGGGGGCGCAGACACTGAAGCTTTCTTT
abundance: once
j_gene: TRBJ1-1
v_gene: TRBV2
d_gene: TRBD1
len: 15

CDR3aa: CATEREEKLFF
CDR3nt: TGTGCCACTGAGCGCGAAGAAAAACTGTTTTTT
abundance: few
j_gene: TRBJ1-4
v_gene: TRBV19
d_gene: -
len: 11

CDR3aa: CASRNRGADTQYF
CDR3nt: TGTGCCAGCAGAAACAGGGGGGCAGATACGCAGTATTTT
abundance: once
j_gene: TRBJ2-3
v_gene: TRBV6-5
d_gene: TRBD1
len: 13

CDR3aa: CASSAGVGTDTQYF
CDR3nt: TGTGCCAGCAGCGCAGGGGTGGGCACAGATACGCAGTATTTT
abundance: -
j_gene: TRBJ2-3
v_gene: TRBV5-4
d_gene: -
len: 14

CDR3aa: CASTAPSTGKSTGELFF
CDR3nt: TGTGCCAGCACGGCCCCGTCGACAGGGAAGTCCACCGGGGAGCTGTTTTTT
abundance: -
j_gene: TRBJ2-2
v_gene: TRBV28
d_gene: TRBD1
len: 17

CDR3aa: CASSPRGDQPQHF
CDR3nt: TGTGCCAGCAGTCCCCGGGGGGATCAGCCCCAGCATTTT
abundance: -
j_gene: TRBJ1-5
v_gene: TRBV6-5
d_gene: -
len: 13

CDR3aa: CASSPLATRGNQPQHF
CDR3nt: TGTGCCAGCAGTCCCCTAGCTACCCGGGGCAATCAGCCCCAGCATTTT
abundance: -
j_gene: TRBJ1-5
v_gene: TRBV2
d_gene: -
len: 16

CDR3aa: CATGGGSNQPQHF
CDR3nt: TGTGCCACCGGCGGGGGGAGCAATCAGCCCCAGCATTTT
abundance: -
j_gene: TRBJ1-5
v_gene: TRBV6-5
d_gene: -
len: 13

CDR3aa: CASSESLVAPRGYTF
CDR3nt: TGTGCCAGCAGTGAATCCCTCGTGGCCCCGAGGGGCTACACCTTC
abundance: -
j_gene: TRBJ1-2
v_gene: TRBV2
d_gene: -
len: 15

CDR3aa: CASSYFAGGGYTF
CDR3nt: TGTGCCAGCAGTTACTTTGCAGGGGGCGGCTACACCTTC
abundance: -
j_gene: TRBJ1-2
v_gene: TRBV6-5
d_gene: TRBD1
len: 13

CDR3aa: CASSLVGTDQETQYF
CDR3nt: TGTGCCAGCAGCTTGGTTGGGACAGACCAAGAGACCCAGTACTTC
abundance: few
j_gene: TRBJ2-5
v_gene: TRBV5-8
d_gene: TRBD1
len: 15

CDR3aa: CASTRLREGGSSPLHF
CDR3nt: TGTGCCAGCACCCGACTGAGAGAGGGAGGAAGTTCACCCCTCCACTTT
abundance: -
j_gene: TRBJ1-6
v_gene: TRBV27
d_gene: -
len: 16

CDR3aa: CASSLNRDSYGYTF
CDR3nt: TGTGCCAGCAGCCTGAACCGGGACAGCTATGGCTACACCTTC
abundance: -
j_gene: TRBJ1-2
v_gene: TRBV7-8
d_gene: TRBD1
len: 14

CDR3aa: CASSRTGNEQYF
CDR3nt: TGTGCCAGCAGCAGGACAGGGAACGAGCAGTACTTC
abundance: -
j_gene: TRBJ2-7
v_gene: TRBV5-8
d_gene: TRBD1
len: 12

CDR3aa: CASSIERGGQPQHF
CDR3nt: TGTGCCAGTAGTATAGAGAGAGGGGGTCAGCCCCAGCATTTT
abundance: -
j_gene: TRBJ1-5
v_gene: TRBV19
d_gene: -
len: 14

CDR3aa: CASSFVRGYGYTF
CDR3nt: TGTGCCAGCAGCTTTGTTCGGGGCTATGGCTACACCTTC
abundance: -
j_gene: TRBJ1-2
v_gene: TRBV5-6
d_gene: -
len: 13

CDR3aa: CASSEGGQAHKGFF
CDR3nt: TGTGCCAGCAGTGAAGGCGGGCAGGCCCACAAGGGTTTCTTT
abundance: -
j_gene: TRBJ1-1
v_gene: TRBV2
d_gene: -
len: 14

CDR3aa: CASSSTHFNYGYTF
CDR3nt: TGTGCCAGCAGCTCCACTCATTTTAACTATGGCTACACCTTC
abundance: -
j_gene: TRBJ1-2
v_gene: TRBV11-2
d_gene: -
len: 14

CDR3aa: CARGWGGPGHDEQFF
CDR3nt: TGTGCCAGAGGGTGGGGGGGCCCGGGGCACGATGAGCAGTTCTTC
abundance: once
j_gene: TRBJ2-1
v_gene: TRBV27
d_gene: -
len: 15

CDR3aa: CASSVYRANYGYTF
CDR3nt: TGTGCCAGCAGCGTGTACAGGGCTAACTATGGCTACACCTTC
abundance: once
j_gene: TRBJ1-2
v_gene: TRBV5-6
d_gene: -
len: 14

CDR3aa: CASSLDRGRFLFF
CDR3nt: TGTGCCAGCAGCTTGGACAGGGGGCGGTTTCTTTTCTTT
abundance: -
j_gene: TRBJ1-1
v_gene: TRBV7-9
d_gene: TRBD1
len: 13

CDR3aa: CAWSLNTEAFF
CDR3nt: TGTGCCTGGAGCCTAAACACTGAAGCTTTCTTT
abundance: -
j_gene: TRBJ1-1
v_gene: TRBV30
d_gene: -
len: 11

CDR3aa: CASSLARLGQETQYF
CDR3nt: TGTGCCAGCAGCTTAGCGCGACTTGGGCAAGAGACCCAGTACTTC
abundance: -
j_gene: TRBJ2-5
v_gene: TRBV7-6
d_gene: -
len: 15

CDR3aa: CASRTYMGHLSNQPQHF
CDR3nt: TGTGCCAGCAGAACCTATATGGGACACCTTAGCAATCAGCCCCAGCATTTT
abundance: -
j_gene: TRBJ1-5
v_gene: TRBV28
d_gene: -
len: 17

CDR3aa: CASSLIRARTGGAGPLHF
CDR3nt: TGTGCCAGCAGCCTAATTAGGGCCAGGACAGGGGGCGCGGGGCCCCTCCACTTT
abundance: -
j_gene: TRBJ1-6
v_gene: TRBV27
d_gene: TRBD1
len: 18

CDR3aa: CASSHILDTQYF
CDR3nt: TGCGCCAGCAGCCACATTTTGGATACGCAGTATTTT
abundance: -
j_gene: TRBJ2-3
v_gene: TRBV4-1
d_gene: -
len: 12

CDR3aa: CASSGRGVGNQPQHF
CDR3nt: TGTGCCAGCAGTGGGAGGGGTGTTGGCAATCAGCCCCAGCATTTT
abundance: -
j_gene: TRBJ1-5
v_gene: TRBV2
d_gene: -
len: 15

CDR3aa: CASSFYVGQGNQPQHF
CDR3nt: TGTGCCAGCAGCTTTTACGTGGGACAGGGCAATCAGCCCCAGCATTTT
abundance: -
j_gene: TRBJ1-5
v_gene: TRBV5-5
d_gene: TRBD1
len: 16

CDR3aa: CASSYSQGREKLFF
CDR3nt: TGTGCCAGCAGTTACTCCCAGGGAAGAGAAAAACTGTTTTTT
abundance: -
j_gene: TRBJ1-4
v_gene: TRBV6-5
d_gene: -
len: 14

CDR3aa: CASSSIDRYNEQFF
CDR3nt: TGTGCCAGCAGCTCCATCGACAGGTACAATGAGCAGTTCTTC
abundance: -
j_gene: TRBJ2-1
v_gene: TRBV13
d_gene: -
len: 14

CDR3aa: CASRRTGFGEQYF
CDR3nt: TGTGCCAGCAGAAGGACGGGATTTGGGGAGCAGTACTTC
abundance: -
j_gene: TRBJ2-7
v_gene: TRBV12-3/TRBV12-4
d_gene: -
len: 13

CDR3aa: CASSPWTGTGGDTQYF
CDR3nt: TGCGCCAGCAGCCCGTGGACCGGGACAGGGGGAGATACGCAGTATTTT
abundance: -
j_gene: TRBJ2-3
v_gene: TRBV4-1
d_gene: TRBD1
len: 16

CDR3aa: CASSPGQLNTGELFF
CDR3nt: TGTGCCAGCTCACCAGGACAGCTTAACACCGGGGAGCTGTTTTTT
abundance: -
j_gene: TRBJ2-2
v_gene: TRBV18
d_gene: -
len: 15

CDR3aa: CASTHLRSRTGELFF
CDR3nt: TGTGCCAGCACCCACCTGCGCTCGAGGACCGGGGAGCTGTTTTTT
abundance: -
j_gene: TRBJ2-2
v_gene: TRBV6-5
d_gene: -
len: 15

CDR3aa: CASSLGSGGNKETQYF
CDR3nt: TGCGCCAGCAGCTTGGGGTCTGGGGGCAATAAAGAGACCCAGTACTTC
abundance: -
j_gene: TRBJ2-5
v_gene: TRBV5-1
d_gene: -
len: 16

CDR3aa: CSVVGQGGGYTF
CDR3nt: TGCAGCGTTGTGGGCCAGGGAGGAGGCTACACCTTC
abundance: -
j_gene: TRBJ1-2
v_gene: TRBV29-1
d_gene: -
len: 12

CDR3aa: CSVEGQTYGYTF
CDR3nt: TGCAGCGTTGAAGGACAGACCTATGGCTACACCTTC
abundance: -
j_gene: TRBJ1-2
v_gene: TRBV29-1
d_gene: -
len: 12

CDR3aa: CASSESPGDTEAFF
CDR3nt: TGCGCCAGCAGTGAATCCCCGGGGGACACTGAAGCTTTCTTT
abundance: -
j_gene: TRBJ1-1
v_gene: TRBV10-2
d_gene: -
len: 14

CDR3aa: CAWSVGQGYNSPLHF
CDR3nt: TGTGCCTGGAGTGTCGGACAGGGTTACAATTCACCCCTCCACTTT
abundance: -
j_gene: TRBJ1-6
v_gene: TRBV30
d_gene: TRBD1
len: 15